This T cell receptor beta chain comes out of a study of CD8+ T cells in alopecia areata (dated by TCRdb to between 2018 and 2020). About the study as a whole: The treated patients, all with moderate-to-severe alopecia areata, were enrolled in an open-label pilot trial of oral tofacitinib given at 5 to 10 mg twice daily. Patients stayed on tofacitinib for 6 to 18 months and then had 6 months of follow-up off drug so that delayed response and recurrence could be assessed. Clonality in the scalp was compared among normal scalp (n=4), patchy alopecia areata scalp (n=8), and alopecia totalis/universalis scalp (n=8). The SALT score, which quantifies the percentage of affected scalp surface area, was used to measure disease severity in treated patients. TCRbeta CDR3 regions were amplified by immunoSEQ multiplex PCR with 35 Vbeta forward and 13 Jbeta reverse primers. The RNA source kit depended on sample type: the PAXgene miRNA kit for fixed scalp, the miRNeasy kit for PBMCs, and the RNeasy kit for mouse skin. Human TCRbeta sequencing covered scalp tissue and sorted CD4+ and CD8+ peripheral blood T cells from patchy and totalis/universalis alopecia areata patients and healthy controls. Tofacitinib-treated patients had biopsies at baseline and at 4 and 24 weeks of treatment, with a later scalp biopsy in several patients. High-throughput TCRbeta sequencing was used to examine T cell clonal expansion in alopecia areata in both the C3H/HeJ mouse model and human patients.

What this sample's treatment or condition label stands for: oral pan-JAK inhibitor, 5-10 mg twice daily. From alopecia areata patients, peripheral blood was collected along with lesional scalp punch biopsies. PBMCs were isolated by density centrifugation and stained for CD3, CD4 and CD8, and CD4+ and CD8+ T cells were sorted on a FACSAria. Receptor libraries were prepared by the immunoSEQ multiplex PCR assay. RNA was extracted from all samples and reverse transcribed into cDNA, which served as template for TCR sequencing. SuperScript III was used for first-strand cDNA synthesis, primed with a 2:1 mix of oligo-dT and random hexamers. A synthetic immune receptor repertoire was used to gauge amplification bias, and whatever bias remained was removed computationally. In the paper's pipeline: After raw reads were preprocessed to remove errors, the CDR3 was defined following IMGT conventions as running from the conserved cysteine to phenylalanine. Clonality was calculated as 1 minus Shannon entropy normalized by log2 of the number of productive unique TCRs. Whether each scalp clone was CD4 or CD8 was inferred by checking scalp TCRbeta sequences against the CD4 and CD8 repertoires from sorted blood. TCRdb re-hosts the immuneACCESS table, in-frame sequences only. Its copies lack some clones; in the studies checked, an unresolved V gene accounts for under half of them, and the cause for the rest is not known. The V and J calls and clone size are taken from that table; D and trimming were inferred from the DNA. The sample data list hundreds of thousands of clones, and approximately 72% of these were observed just once. The ten largest clones capture 0.95% to 1.5% of the sample.

The trim is 5 bases for V and 7 bases for J, with a gap of 17 bases between the germline ends. CDR1 and CDR2 are read off the germline V gene as SQVTM and ANQGSEA. Including the terminal cysteine and phenylalanine, the CDR3 comprises 13 residues. Only the CDR3 DNA is retained, 39 bases long and in frame from the first base. What the work shows at the level of the full study, not this receptor alone: Unlike mouse skin, which is dominated by gammadelta T cells, normal human skin has resident alphabeta T cells that are also sequenced, and this complicates analysis of the scalp TCR repertoire. The treated cohort was small, with a single nonresponder, so links between baseline CD8+ expansion and response need larger studies. Scalp clonality and the number of expanded CD8+ clones among the top 100 scalp clones were significantly decreased by tofacitinib. TCR sequences shared between patients were less clear than in mice, possibly partly because of HLA diversity in the patient population. Many expanded lesional clones persisted in scalp and blood during tofacitinib treatment, which may partly explain relapse after stopping treatment. Compared with normal scalp, lesional scalp, particularly in alopecia totalis/universalis, had higher clonality and more expanded CD8+ clones, which suggests antigenic drive.

Remarks on this clone: The antigen this receptor binds is unknown. No base qualities exist here, and no much larger clone lies one base off it.

This chain joins TRBV29-1 to TRBJ1-2, with the identity of the D gene unclear. This TCR came from a human donor with alopecia areata. This sample comprised CD4+ T cells sorted from blood, obtained between weeks 43 and 45, from a patient treated with tofacitinib. Here the CDR3 is given as CSVLEFPDGGYTF. The nucleotide sequence reads as follows: TGCAGCGTTCTGGAGTTCCCCGACGGTGGCTACACCTTC.